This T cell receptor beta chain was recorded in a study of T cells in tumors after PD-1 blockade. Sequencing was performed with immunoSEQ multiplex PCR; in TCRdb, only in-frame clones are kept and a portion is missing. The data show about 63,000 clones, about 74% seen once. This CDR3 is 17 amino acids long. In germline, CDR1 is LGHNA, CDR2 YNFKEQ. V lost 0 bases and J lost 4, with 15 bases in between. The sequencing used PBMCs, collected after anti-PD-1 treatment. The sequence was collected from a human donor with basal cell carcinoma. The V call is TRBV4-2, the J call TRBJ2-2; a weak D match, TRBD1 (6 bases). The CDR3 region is CASSQDIGQTITGELFF. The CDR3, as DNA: TGTGCCAGCAGCCAAGATATCGGACAGACTATCACCGGGGAGCTGTTTTTT.